This T cell receptor (beta chain) comes out of a study of Ad26.COV2.S vaccination and SARS-CoV-2 variants. The repertoire was sequenced with immunoSEQ multiplex PCR; TCRdb's copy has only in-frame clones and lacks some. The data contain about 350,000 clones, 90% to 95% of them singletons. Findings and limits, study-wide: Vaccinees displayed broader spike-specific TCR repertoires than placebo recipients.

This clone has just one count. Its antigen is still unknown. Germline assignment: CDR1 LNHDA and CDR2 SQIVND (reference sequence). Trimming took 3 bases from V and 8 from J, leaving 16 bases between them. CDR3 length: 15 residues. The material sequenced was peripheral blood, taken after recovery from COVID-19. This sequence originates from a human donor who had recovered from COVID-19. The chain combines TRBV19 with TRBJ1-4; tentatively, D is TRBD1 (6 bases). Here the CDR3 reads CASSMYHRADEKLFF. The DNA of the CDR3 is TGTGCCAGTAGTATGTATCACAGGGCGGACGAAAAACTGTTTTTT.